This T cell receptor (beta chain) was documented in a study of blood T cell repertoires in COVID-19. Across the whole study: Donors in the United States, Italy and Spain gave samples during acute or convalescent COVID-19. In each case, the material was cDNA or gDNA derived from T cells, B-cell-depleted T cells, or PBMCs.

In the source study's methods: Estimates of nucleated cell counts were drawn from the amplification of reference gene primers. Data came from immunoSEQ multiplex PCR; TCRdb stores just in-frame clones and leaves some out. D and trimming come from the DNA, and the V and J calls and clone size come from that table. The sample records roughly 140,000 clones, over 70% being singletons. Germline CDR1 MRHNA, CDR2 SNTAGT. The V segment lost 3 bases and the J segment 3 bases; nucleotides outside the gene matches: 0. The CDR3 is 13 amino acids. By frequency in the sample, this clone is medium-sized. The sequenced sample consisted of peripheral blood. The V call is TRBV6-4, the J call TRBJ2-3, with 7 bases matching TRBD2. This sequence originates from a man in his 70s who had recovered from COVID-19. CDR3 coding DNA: TGTGCCAGCAGTGAGCGGGAGACAGATACGCAGTATTTT. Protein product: CASSERETDTQYF.